The sequence of this T cell receptor (beta chain) was determined in a study of blood T cells in healthy people across ages. Study-wide results and caveats: A greater number of naive CD4+ cells and higher diversity distinguished long-lived donors from aged donors.

A sample-barcoded 5' primer and a J-beta primer mix were used in a second PCR of roughly 6 to 11 cycles. The template-switch adaptor, which had 12 random nucleotides, put a tag on each cDNA molecule. TCRdb re-analysed the 5' RACE reads in MiXCR, keeping a single row per CDR3 protein. The table has roughly 570,000 distinct CDR3 sequences, approximately 30% seen once. Isolating PBMCs gave at least 6 million of these cells per sample. A note on this clonotype: What it binds is unknown.

V was shortened by 0 bases and J by 1 base, with 9 bases between the two germline ends. The CDR3 runs 15 residues. CDR1 and CDR2 from the germline V gene are LGHDT and YNNKEL (reference sequence). Sequenced sample: blood. The clonotype comes from a woman in her 70s in good health. This sequence joins TRBV3-1 and TRBJ2-5; D call uncertain. The CDR3 region is CASSQEGWRQETQYF. CDR3 coding DNA: TGTGCCAGCAGCCAAGAGGGTTGGCGCCAAGAGACCCAGTACTTC.